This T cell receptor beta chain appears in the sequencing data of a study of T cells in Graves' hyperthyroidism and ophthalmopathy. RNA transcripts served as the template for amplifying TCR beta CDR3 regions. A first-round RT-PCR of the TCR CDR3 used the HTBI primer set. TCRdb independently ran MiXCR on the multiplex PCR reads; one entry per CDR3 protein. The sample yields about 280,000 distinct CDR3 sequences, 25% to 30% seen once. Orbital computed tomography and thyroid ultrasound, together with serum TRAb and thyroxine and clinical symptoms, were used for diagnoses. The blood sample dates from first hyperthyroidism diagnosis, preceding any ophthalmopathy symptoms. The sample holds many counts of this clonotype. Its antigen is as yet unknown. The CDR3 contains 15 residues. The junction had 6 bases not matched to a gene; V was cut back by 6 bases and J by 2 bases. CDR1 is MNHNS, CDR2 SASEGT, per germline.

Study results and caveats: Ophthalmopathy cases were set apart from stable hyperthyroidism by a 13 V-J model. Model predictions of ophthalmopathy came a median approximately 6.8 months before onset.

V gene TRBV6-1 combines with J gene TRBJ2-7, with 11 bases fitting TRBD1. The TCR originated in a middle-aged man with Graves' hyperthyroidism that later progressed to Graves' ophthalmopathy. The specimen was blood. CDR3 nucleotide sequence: TGTGCCAGCAGGCATTCGGACAGGGGGCCCTACGAGCAGTACTTC. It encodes CASRHSDRGPYEQYF.